Described below is a single T cell receptor (beta chain) sequence and its context. Its antigen is still unknown. These data come from a study of T cells after yellow fever vaccination. As for the study in general: Some fractions had low cell numbers, and these were prepared with SMART-Seq v4 Ultra Low Input. General study points: Researchers noted that a small share of clonotypes showed up in both CD4 and CD8 compartments.

One entry per CDR3 protein results from TCRdb running MiXCR on the 5' RACE reads. The repertoire holds just under 600,000 distinct CDR3 sequences, approximately 12% seen once, with around 15% in the top ten. The clonotype was recovered from a young man who received the YFV17D yellow fever vaccine. The specimen comprised PBMCs, sampled on the day of the yellow fever booster vaccination.

In DNA, the CDR3 is TGTGCCAGCAGTTTATATAGCGGGAGGGATAACGAGCAGTACTTC. Residues: CASSLYSGRDNEQYF. The rearrangement joins TRBV27 to TRBJ2-7; 11 positions match TRBD2. Per the germline V gene, CDR1 is MNHEY and CDR2 is SMNVEV (reference sequence). This CDR3 contains 15 residues. With V trimmed by 1 base and J by 5 bases, 4 bases remained unmatched.